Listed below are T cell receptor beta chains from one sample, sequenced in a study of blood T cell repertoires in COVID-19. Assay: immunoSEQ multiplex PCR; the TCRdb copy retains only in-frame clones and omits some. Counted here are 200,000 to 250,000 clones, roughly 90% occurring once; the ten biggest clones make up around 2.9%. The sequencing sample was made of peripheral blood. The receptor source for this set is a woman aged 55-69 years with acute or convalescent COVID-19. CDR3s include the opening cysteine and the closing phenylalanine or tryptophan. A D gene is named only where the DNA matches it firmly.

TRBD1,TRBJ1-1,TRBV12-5,CASDPGQGTEAFF
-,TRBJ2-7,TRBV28,CASSFGGLDEQYF
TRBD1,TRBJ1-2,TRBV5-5,CASSLGTGNYGYTF
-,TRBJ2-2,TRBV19,CASTPVANTGELFF
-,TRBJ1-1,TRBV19,CASTPGHLNTEAFF
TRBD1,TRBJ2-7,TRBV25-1,CASSDDRGDSYEQYF
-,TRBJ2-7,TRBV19,CASSMSRGEQYF
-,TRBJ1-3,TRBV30,CALDPTGVNTIYF
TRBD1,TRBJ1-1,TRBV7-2,CASSSGQDMNTEAFF
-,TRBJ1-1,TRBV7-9,CASSLGQNTEAFF
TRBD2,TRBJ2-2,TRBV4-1,CASSQEPLGGTTNTGELFF
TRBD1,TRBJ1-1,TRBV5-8,CASRRGQTNTEAFF
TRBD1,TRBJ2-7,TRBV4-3,CASSQEYRGDEQYF
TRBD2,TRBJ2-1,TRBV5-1,CASTVLAENYNEQFF
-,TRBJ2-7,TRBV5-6,CASSLRGKSYEQYF
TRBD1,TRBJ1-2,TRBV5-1,CASGPGQGKSGYTF
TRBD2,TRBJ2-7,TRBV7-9,CASSLGGGSSSYEQYF
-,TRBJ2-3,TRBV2,CASSHSPLAFTDTQYF
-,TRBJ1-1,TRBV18,CASSPPTGANTEAFF
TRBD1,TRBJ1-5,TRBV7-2,CASSTDRGLNQPQHF
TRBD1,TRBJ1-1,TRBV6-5,CASSYGDRGNTEAFF
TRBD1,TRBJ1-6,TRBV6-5,CASSYSGQGGSPLHF
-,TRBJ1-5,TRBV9,CASSAGQGNQPQHF
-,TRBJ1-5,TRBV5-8,CASSLENQVYQPQHF
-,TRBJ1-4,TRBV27,CASSPNSEKLFF
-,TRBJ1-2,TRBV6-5,CASQSGGIGYGYTF
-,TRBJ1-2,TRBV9,CASSVVAGNGYGYTF
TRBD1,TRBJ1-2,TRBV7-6,CASSPGTVPNYGYTF
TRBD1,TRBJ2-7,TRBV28,CAATGGYSYEQYF
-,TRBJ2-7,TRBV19,CASSIAGTYEQYF
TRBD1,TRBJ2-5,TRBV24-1,CATSAQDWDRETQYF
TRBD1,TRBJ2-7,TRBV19,CASSGTGGSREQYF
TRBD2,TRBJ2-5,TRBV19,CASAGLAGGQETQYF
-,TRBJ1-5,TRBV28,CASSLAYQPQHF
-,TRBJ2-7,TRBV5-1,CASSRGDSSPYEQYF
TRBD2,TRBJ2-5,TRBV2,CASALQGLAEETQYF
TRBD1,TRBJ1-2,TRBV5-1,CASTRDSPNYGYTF
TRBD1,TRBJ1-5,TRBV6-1,CASSESYDRGLRGQPQHF
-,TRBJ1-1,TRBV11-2,CASSFPPGGSSGKAFF
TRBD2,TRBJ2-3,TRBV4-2,CASSQEGYAGGYATDTQYF
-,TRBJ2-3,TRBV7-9,CASSLGGATDTQYF
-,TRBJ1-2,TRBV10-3,CAISENIPTGYGYTF
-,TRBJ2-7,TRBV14,CASSGGAQDRDAYEQYF
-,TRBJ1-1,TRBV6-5,CASSYSPGKYEAFF
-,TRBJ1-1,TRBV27,CASSLSVAITEAFF
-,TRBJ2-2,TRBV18,CASSPGQNTGELFF
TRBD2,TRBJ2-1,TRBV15,CATSAGTSGGRSSYNEQFF
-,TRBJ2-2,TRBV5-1,CASSPGTLGGRELFF
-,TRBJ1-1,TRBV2,CASSGQMNTEAFF
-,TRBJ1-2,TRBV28,CASSPGTANYGYTF